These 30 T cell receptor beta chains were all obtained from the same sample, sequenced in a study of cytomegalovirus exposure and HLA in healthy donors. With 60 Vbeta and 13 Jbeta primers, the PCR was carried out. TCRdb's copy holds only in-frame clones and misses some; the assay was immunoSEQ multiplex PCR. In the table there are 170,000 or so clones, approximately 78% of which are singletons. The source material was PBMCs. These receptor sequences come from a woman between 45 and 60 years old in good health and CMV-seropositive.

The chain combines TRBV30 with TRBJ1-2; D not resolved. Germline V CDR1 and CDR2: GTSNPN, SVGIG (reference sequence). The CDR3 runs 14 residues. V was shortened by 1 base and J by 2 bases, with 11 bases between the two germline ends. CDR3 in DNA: TGTGCCTGGAGTGATGGTACCTACAACTATGGCTACACCTTC. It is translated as CAWSDGTYNYGYTF.

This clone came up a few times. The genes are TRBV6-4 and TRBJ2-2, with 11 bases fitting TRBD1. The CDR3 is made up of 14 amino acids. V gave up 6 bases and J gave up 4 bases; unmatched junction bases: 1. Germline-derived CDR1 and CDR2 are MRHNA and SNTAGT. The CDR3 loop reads CASRGTGGTGELFF. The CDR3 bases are TGTGCCAGCAGGGGGACAGGGGGCACCGGGGAGCTGTTTTTT.

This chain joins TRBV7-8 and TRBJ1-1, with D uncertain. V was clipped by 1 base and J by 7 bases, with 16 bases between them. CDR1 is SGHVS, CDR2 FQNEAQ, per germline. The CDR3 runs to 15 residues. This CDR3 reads CASSLGPPTRSEAFF. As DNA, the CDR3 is TGTGCCAGCAGCTTAGGGCCCCCTACGAGGAGTGAAGCTTTCTTT.

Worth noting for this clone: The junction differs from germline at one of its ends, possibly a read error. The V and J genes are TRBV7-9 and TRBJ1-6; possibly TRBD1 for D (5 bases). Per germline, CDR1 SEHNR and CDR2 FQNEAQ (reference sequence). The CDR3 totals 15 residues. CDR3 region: CSSSLMGRGNSPLHF. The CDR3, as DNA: TGTTCCAGCTCCTTGATGGGGCGAGGTAATTCACCCCTCCACTTT.

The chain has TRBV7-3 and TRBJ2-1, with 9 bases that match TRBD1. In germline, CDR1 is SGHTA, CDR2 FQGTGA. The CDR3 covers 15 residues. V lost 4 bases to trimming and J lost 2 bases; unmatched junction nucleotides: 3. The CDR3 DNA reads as TGTGCCAGCAGCTCACAGGGGGCCCCCTACAATGAGCAGTTCTTC. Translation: CASSSQGAPYNEQFF.

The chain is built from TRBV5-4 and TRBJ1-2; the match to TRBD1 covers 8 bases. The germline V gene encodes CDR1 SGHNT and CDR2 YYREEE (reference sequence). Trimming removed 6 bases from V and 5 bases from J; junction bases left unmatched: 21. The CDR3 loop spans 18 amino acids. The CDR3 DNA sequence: TGTGCCAGCACCGCTGGGGGTCGAGCCGGACAGGGAGGTTATGGCTACACCTTC. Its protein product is CASTAGGRAGQGGYGYTF.

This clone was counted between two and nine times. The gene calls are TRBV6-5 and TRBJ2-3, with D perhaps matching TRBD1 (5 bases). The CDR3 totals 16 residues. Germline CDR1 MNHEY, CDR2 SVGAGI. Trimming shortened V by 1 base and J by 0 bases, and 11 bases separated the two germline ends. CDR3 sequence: CASSYFDTGSTDTQYF. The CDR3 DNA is TGTGCCAGCAGTTACTTCGACACAGGAAGCACAGATACGCAGTATTTT.

The DNA of the CDR3 is TGTGCCAGCAGTCCCGGGACAGCCTCTGGAAACACCATATATTTT. Translation: CASSPGTASGNTIYF. The chain has TRBV2 and TRBJ1-3, with TRBD1 matching 7 bases. The CDR3 totals 15 residues. Germline trimming cut 5 bases from V and 0 bases from J; bases unmatched to any gene: 4. CDR1 is SNHLY and CDR2 is FYNNEI in the germline V gene.

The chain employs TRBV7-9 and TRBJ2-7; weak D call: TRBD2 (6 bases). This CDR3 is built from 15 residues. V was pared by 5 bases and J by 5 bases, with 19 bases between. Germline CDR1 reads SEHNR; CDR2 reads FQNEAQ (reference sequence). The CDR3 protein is CASSPSLAAADEQYF. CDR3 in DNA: TGTGCCAGCAGCCCAAGCTTAGCGGCAGCGGACGAGCAGTACTTC.

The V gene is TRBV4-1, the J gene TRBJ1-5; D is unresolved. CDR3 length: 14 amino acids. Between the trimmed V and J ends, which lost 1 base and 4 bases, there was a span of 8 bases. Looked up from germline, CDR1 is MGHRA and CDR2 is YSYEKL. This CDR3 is CASSQGAVNQPQHF. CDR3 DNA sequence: TGCGCCAGCAGCCAAGGTGCGGTTAATCAGCCCCAGCATTTT.

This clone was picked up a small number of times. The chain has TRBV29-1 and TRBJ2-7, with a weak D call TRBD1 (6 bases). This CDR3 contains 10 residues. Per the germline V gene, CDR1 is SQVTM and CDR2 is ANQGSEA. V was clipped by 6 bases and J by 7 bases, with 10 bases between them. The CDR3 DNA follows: TGCAGCGTGGCAGGGGAAGAGCAGTACTTC. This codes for CSVAGEEQYF.

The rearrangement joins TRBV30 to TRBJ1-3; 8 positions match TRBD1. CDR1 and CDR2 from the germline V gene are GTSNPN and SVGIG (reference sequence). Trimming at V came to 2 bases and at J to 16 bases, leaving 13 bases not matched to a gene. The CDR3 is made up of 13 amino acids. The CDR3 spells CAWSPEVDRDRYF. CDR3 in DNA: TGTGCCTGGAGTCCCGAAGTGGACAGGGACAGGTATTTT.

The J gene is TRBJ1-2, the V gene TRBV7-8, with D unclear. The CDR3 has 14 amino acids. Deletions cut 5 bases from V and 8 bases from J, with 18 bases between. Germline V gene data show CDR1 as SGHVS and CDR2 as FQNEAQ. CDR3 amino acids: CASSPGERVEGYTF. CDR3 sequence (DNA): TGTGCCAGCAGCCCGGGAGAGAGGGTAGAGGGCTACACCTTC.

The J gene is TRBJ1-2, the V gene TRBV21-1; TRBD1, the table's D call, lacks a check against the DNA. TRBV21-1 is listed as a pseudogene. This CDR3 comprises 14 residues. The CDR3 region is CASSKDTANYGYTF. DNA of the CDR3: TGTGCCAGCAGCAAGGACACTGCCAACTATGGCTACACCTTC.

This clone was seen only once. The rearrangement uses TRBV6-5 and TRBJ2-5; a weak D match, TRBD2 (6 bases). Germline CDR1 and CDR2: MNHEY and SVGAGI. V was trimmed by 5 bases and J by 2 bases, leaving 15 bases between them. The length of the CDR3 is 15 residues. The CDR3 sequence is CASSQGRGIQETQYF. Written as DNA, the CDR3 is TGTGCCAGCAGTCAAGGCCGGGGGATACAAGAGACCCAGTACTTC.

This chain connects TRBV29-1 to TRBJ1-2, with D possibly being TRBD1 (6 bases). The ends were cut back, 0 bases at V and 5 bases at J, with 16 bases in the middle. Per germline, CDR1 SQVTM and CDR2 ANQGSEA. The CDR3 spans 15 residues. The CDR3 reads CSVEDVSTGQYGYTF. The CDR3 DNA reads TGCAGCGTTGAAGATGTTAGTACAGGGCAGTATGGCTACACCTTC.

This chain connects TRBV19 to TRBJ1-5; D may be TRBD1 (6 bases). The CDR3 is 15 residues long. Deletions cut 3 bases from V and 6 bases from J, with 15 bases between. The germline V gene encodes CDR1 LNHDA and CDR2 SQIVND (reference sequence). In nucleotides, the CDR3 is TGTGCCAGTAGTATTTCCAGGGGATTGGTTCAGCCCCAGCATTTT. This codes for CASSISRGLVQPQHF.

This chain's CDR3 is CASSSRTGGNTEAFF. CDR3 nucleotide sequence: TGTGCCAGCAGCTCCCGGACAGGGGGGAACACTGAAGCTTTCTTT. The V call is TRBV7-6, the J call TRBJ1-1, with TRBD1 matching over 10 bases. The CDR3 has 15 amino acids. With V trimmed by 4 bases and J by 1 base, 3 bases remained unmatched. Germline CDR1 is SGHVS and CDR2 is FNYEAQ.

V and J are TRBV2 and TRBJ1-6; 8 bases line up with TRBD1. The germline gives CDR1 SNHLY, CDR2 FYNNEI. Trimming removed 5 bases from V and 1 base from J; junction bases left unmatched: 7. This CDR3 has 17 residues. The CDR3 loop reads CASSRIGQGSYNSPLHF. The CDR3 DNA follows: TGTGCCAGCAGTAGAATAGGACAGGGATCCTATAATTCACCCCTCCACTTT.

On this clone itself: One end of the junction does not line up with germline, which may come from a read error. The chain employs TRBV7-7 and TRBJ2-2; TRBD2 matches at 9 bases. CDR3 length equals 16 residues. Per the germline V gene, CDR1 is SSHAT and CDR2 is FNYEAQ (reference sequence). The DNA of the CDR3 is TGTGCTAGCAGCTTAGTAGCGGGGGACCTGGGCGGGGAGCTGTTTTTT. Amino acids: CASSLVAGDLGGELFF.

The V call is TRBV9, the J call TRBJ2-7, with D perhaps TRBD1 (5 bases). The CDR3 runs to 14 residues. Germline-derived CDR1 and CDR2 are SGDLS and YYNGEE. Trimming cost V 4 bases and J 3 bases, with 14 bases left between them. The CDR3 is CASSLSGAGYEQYF. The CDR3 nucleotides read TGTGCCAGCAGCCTCTCTGGGGCCGGCTACGAGCAGTACTTC.

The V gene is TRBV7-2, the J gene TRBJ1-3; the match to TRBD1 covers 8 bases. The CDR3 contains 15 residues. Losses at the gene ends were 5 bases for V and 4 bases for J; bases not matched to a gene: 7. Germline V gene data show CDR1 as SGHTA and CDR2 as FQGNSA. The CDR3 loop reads CASSTRTGFGNTIYF. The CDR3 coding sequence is TGTGCCAGCAGCACCCGGACAGGGTTCGGAAACACCATATATTTT.

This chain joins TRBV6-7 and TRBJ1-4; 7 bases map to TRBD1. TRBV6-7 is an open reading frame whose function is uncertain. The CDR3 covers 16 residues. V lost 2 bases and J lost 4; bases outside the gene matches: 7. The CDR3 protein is CASSYPDRDVNEKLFF. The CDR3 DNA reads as TGTGCCAGCAGTTACCCCGACAGGGATGTTAATGAAAAACTGTTTTTT.

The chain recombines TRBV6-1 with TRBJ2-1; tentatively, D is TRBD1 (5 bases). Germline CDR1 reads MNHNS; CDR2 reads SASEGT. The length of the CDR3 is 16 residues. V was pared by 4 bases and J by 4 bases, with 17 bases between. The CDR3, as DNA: TGTGCCAGCAGTGGTTTACAGGCCGCGGCGTACAATGAGCAGTTCTTC. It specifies CASSGLQAAAYNEQFF.

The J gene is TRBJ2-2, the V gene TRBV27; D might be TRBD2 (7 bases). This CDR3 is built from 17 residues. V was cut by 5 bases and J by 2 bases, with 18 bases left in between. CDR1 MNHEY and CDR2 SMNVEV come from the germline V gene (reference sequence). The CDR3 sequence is CASSPRKGGRNTGELFF. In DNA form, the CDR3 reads TGTGCCAGCAGTCCCCGAAAGGGGGGGAGAAACACCGGGGAGCTGTTTTTT.

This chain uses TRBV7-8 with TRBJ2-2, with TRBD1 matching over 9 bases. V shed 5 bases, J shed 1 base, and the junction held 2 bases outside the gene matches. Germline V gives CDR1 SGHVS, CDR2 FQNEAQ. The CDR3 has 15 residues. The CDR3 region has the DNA TGTGCCAGCAGCCGGACAGGGGAGAACACCGGGGAGCTGTTTTTT. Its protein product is CASSRTGENTGELFF.

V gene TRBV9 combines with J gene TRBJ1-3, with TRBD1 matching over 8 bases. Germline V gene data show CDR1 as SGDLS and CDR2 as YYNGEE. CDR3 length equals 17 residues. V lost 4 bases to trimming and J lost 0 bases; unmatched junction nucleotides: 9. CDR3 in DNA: TGTGCCAGCAGCCCCCCCGGGACAGGTGGCTCTGGAAACACCATATATTTT. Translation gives CASSPPGTGGSGNTIYF.

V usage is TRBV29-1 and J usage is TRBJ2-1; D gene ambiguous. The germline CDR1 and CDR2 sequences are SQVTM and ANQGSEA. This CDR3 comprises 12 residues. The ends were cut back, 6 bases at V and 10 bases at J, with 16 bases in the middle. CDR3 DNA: TGCAGCGTCTCCTTCACCTCTAAAGAGCAGTTCTTC. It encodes CSVSFTSKEQFF.

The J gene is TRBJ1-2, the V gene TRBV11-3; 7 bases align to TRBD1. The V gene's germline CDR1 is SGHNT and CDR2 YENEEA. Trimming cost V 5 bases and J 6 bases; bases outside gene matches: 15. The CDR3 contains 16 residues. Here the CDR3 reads CASSMLHPGGLDGYTF. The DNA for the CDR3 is TGTGCCAGCAGCATGCTACATCCAGGGGGTCTCGATGGCTACACCTTC. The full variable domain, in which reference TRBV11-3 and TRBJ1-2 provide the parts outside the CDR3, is EAGVVQSPRYKIIEKKQPVAFWCNPISGHNTLYWYLQNLGQGPELLIRYENEEAVDDSQLPKDRFSAERLKGVDSTLKIQPAELGDSAVYLCASSMLHPGGLDGYTFGSGTRLTVV.

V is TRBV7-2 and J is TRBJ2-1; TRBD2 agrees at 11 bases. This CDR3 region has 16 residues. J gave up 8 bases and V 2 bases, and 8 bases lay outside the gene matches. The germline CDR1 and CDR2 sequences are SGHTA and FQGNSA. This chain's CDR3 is CASSLTLAGARDEQFF. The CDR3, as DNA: TGTGCCAGCAGCTTAACACTAGCGGGGGCCCGGGATGAGCAGTTCTTC.